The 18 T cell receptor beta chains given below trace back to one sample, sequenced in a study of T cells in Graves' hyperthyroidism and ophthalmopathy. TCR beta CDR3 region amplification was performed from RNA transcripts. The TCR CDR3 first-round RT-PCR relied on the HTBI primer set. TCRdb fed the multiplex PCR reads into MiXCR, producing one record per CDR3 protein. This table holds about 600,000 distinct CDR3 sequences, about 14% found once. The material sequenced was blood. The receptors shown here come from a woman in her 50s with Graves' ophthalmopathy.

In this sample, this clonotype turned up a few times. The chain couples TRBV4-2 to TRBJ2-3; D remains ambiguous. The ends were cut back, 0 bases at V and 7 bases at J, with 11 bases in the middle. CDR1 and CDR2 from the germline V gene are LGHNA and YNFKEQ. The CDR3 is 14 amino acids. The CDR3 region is CASSQEVQGNTQYF. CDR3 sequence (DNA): TGTGCCAGCAGCCAAGAGGTTCAAGGGAATACGCAGTATTTT.

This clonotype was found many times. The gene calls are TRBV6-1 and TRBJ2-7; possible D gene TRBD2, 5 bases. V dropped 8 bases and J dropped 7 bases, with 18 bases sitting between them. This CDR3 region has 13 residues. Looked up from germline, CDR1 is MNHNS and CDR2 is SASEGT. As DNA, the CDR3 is TGTGCCAGCTATGGACCGCCGAGAGGGGAGCAGTACTTC. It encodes CASYGPPRGEQYF.

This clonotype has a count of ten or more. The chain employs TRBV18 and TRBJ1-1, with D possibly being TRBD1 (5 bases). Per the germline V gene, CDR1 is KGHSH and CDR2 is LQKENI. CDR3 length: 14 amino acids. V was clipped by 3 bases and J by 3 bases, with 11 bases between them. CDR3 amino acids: CASSPLRVDTEAFF. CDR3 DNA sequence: TGTGCCAGCTCACCGCTCAGGGTGGACACTGAAGCTTTCTTT.

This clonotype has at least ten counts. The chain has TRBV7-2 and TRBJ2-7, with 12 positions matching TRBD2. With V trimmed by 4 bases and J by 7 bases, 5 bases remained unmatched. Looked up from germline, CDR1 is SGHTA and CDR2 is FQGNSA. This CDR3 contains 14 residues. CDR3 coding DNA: TGTGCCAGCAGCTCTAGCGGGAGGGCAGGGGAGCAGTACTTC. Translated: CASSSSGRAGEQYF.

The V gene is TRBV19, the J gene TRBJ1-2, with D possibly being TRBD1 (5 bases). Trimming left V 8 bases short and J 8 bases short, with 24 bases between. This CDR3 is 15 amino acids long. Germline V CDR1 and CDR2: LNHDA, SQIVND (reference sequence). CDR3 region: CASLQTITGMAGYTF. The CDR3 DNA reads TGTGCCAGTCTCCAGACAATTACAGGAATGGCCGGCTACACCTTC.

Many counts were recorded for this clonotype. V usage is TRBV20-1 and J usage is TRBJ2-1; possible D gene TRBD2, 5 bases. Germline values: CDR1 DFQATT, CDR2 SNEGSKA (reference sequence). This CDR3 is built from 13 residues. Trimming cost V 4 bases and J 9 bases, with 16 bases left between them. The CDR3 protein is CSAIGLDGGEQFF. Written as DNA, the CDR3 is TGCAGTGCTATTGGTCTCGACGGAGGTGAGCAGTTCTTC.

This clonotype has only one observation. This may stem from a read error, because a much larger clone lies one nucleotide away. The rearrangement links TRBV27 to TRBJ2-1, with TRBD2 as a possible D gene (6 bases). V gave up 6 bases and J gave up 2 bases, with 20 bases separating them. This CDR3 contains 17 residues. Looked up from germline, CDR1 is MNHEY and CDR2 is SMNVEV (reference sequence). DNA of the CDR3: TGTGCCAGCAGCTCTGGCCCGGGAGCAAGGGCCTACAATGAGCAGTTCTTC. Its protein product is CASSSGPGARAYNEQFF.

The CDR3 region has the DNA TGTGCCAGCAGCAGACAGCGAAGCTCCTACGAGCAGTACTTC. Translation gives CASSRQRSSYEQYF. The V and J genes are TRBV6-1 and TRBJ2-7; D possibly corresponds to TRBD1 (5 bases). Germline V gene lookup returns CDR1 MNHNS and CDR2 SASEGT. The CDR3 spans 14 residues. V lost 6 bases to trimming and J lost 0 bases, with 12 bases between them.

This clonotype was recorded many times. CDR3 DNA sequence: TGCAGTGCTAGATTGGGGGTCGACTATGGCTACACCTTC. This sequence encodes CSARLGVDYGYTF. V usage is TRBV20-1 and J usage is TRBJ1-2; TRBD1 is a possible D gene (5 bases). The CDR3 is 13 amino acids. V lost 2 bases and J 3 bases, leaving 10 bases between the germline ends. In germline, CDR1 is DFQATT, CDR2 SNEGSKA (reference sequence).

CDR3 in DNA: TGTGCCAGCATGTCGCTTCGAGAAACAGCTAACTATGGCTACACCTTC. This codes for CASMSLRETANYGYTF. The V and J genes are TRBV6-2 or TRBV6-3 and TRBJ1-2; D uncertain. This CDR3 spans 16 amino acids. Trimming removed 7 bases at V and 0 bases at J, with 18 bases between. In germline, CDR1 is MNHEY, CDR2 SVGEGT.

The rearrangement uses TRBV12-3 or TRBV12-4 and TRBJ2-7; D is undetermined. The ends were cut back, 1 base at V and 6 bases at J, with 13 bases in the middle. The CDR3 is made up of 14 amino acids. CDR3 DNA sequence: TGTGCCAGCAGTTTAGGGATTTCGGTCCCCGAGCAGTACTTC. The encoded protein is CASSLGISVPEQYF.

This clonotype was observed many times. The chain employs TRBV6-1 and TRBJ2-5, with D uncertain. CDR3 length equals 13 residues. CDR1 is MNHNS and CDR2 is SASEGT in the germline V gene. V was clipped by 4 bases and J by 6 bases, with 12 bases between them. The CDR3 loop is CASSGHPRKTQYF. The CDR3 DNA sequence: TGTGCCAGCAGTGGTCACCCCCGGAAGACCCAGTACTTC.

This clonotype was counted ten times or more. The CDR3 DNA reads as TGTGCCAGCAGCTCCCGGGACAGGGTTCAGCCCCAGCATTTT. It is translated as CASSSRDRVQPQHF. The chain uses TRBV7-8 and TRBJ1-5, with TRBD1 identical over 9 bases. V shed 4 bases, J shed 6 bases, and the junction held 4 bases outside the gene matches. In germline, CDR1 is SGHVS, CDR2 FQNEAQ. CDR3 length: 14 residues. The full variable domain, completed using reference TRBV7-8 and TRBJ1-5, is GAGVSQSPRYKVAKRGQDVALRCDPISGHVSLFWYQQALGQGPEFLTYFQNEAQLDKSGLPSDRFFAERPEGSVSTLKIQRTQQEDSAVYLCASSSRDRVQPQHFGDGTRLSIL.

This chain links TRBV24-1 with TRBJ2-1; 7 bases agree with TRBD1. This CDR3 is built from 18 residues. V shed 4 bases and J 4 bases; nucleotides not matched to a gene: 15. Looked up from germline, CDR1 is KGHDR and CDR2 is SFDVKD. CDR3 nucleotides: TGTGCCACCAGTGAACGGACTGTAGAGAGGGGGCTTTACAATGAGCAGTTCTTC. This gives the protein CATSERTVERGLYNEQFF.

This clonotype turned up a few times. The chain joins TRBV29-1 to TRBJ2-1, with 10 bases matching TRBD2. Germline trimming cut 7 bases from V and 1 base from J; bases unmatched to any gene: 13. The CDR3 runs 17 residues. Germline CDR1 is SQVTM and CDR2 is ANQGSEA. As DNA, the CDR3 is TGCAGCGCTCCAATGACCGGACTAGCGGTTTCCTACAATGAGCAGTTCTTC. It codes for CSAPMTGLAVSYNEQFF.

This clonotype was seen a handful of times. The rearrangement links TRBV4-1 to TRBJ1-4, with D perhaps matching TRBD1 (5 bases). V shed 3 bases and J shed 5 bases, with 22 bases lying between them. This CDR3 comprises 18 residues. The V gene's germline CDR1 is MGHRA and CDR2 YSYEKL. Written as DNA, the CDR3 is TGCGCCAGCAGCCATAGCCGGGGCCCTACCACCCCCAATGAAAAACTGTTTTTT. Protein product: CASSHSRGPTTPNEKLFF.

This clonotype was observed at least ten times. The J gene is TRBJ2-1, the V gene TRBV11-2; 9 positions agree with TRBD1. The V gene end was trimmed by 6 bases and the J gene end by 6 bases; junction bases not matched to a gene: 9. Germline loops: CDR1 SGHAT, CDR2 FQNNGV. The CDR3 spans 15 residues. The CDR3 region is CASRRMGTGRNEQFF. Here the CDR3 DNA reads TGTGCCAGCAGGCGAATGGGGACAGGGCGCAATGAGCAGTTCTTC.

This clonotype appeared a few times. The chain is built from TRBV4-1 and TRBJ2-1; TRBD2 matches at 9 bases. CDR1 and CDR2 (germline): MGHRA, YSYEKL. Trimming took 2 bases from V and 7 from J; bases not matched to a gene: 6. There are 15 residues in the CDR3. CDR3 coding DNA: TGCGCCAGCAGCCAAATAGCGGGAGACAGGAATGAGCAGTTCTTC. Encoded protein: CASSQIAGDRNEQFF.